This TCR beta chain was captured in a study of blood T cell repertoires in COVID-19. Per the germline V gene, CDR1 is MDHEN and CDR2 is SYDVKM. The CDR3 extends over 13 amino acids. Trimming cost V 2 bases and J 6 bases, with 11 bases left between them. Original data processing: How many nucleated cells were present was estimated from reference gene primer amplification. Assay: immunoSEQ multiplex PCR; the TCRdb copy retains only in-frame clones and omits some. That table gives V, J and clone size, and the DNA gave D and trimming. Seen here are about 190,000 clones, 88% observed once, and the top ten hold roughly 2%.

The chain links TRBV28 to TRBJ2-7, with no clear D. The origin of this receptor is an older man with active or convalescent COVID-19. Sequencing used peripheral blood. DNA of the CDR3: TGTGCCAGCAGTTTAACAGCCCCTGGCGAGCAGTACTTC. Protein: CASSLTAPGEQYF.